The 8 T cell receptor beta chains presented below share a single source sample, sequenced in a study of T cells in Graves' hyperthyroidism and ophthalmopathy. Amplified TCR beta CDR3 regions derived from RNA transcripts. The primer set for the first-round RT-PCR of the TCR CDR3 was HTBI. In TCRdb, the multiplex PCR reads were re-called with MiXCR into one record per CDR3 protein. The sample has about 360,000 distinct CDR3 sequences, roughly an eighth seen once. The sequenced material came from blood. Source of these receptors: a woman in her late teens or twenties with Graves' hyperthyroidism.

The chain joins TRBV29-1 to TRBJ1-5; D is possibly TRBD1 (6 bases). Trimming cost V 6 bases and J 4 bases, with 19 bases left between them. The CDR3 contains 15 residues. Germline V gene data show CDR1 as SQVTM and CDR2 as ANQGSEA. The CDR3 reads CSVRGGVGGNQPQHF. CDR3 coding DNA: TGCAGCGTGAGAGGGGGGGTGGGCGGTAATCAGCCCCAGCATTTT.

The chain has TRBV7-9 and TRBJ1-2; D is unclear. Germline CDR1 SEHNR, CDR2 FQNEAQ (reference sequence). V was trimmed by 2 bases and J by 4 bases, leaving 11 bases between them. The CDR3 consists of 14 residues. The CDR3 sequence: CASSLLGSGYGYTF. The CDR3 DNA sequence: TGTGCCAGCAGCTTACTAGGGTCGGGCTATGGCTACACCTTC.

This clonotype occurred many times. This chain links TRBV20-1 with TRBJ1-3, with 8 bases lining up with TRBD1. This CDR3 has 13 residues. CDR1 DFQATT and CDR2 SNEGSKA come from the germline V gene (reference sequence). V trimming: 6 bases; J trimming: 1 base; junction bases outside the gene matches: 2. The CDR3 loop is CSANRGSGNTIYF. In nucleotides, the CDR3 is TGCAGTGCCAACAGGGGGTCTGGAAACACCATATATTTT.

This clonotype was counted many times. The rearrangement links TRBV24-1 to TRBJ2-4, with D perhaps being TRBD1 or TRBD2 (5 bases each). The germline V gene has CDR1 KGHDR and CDR2 SFDVKD. Trimming shortened V by 2 bases and J by 3 bases, and 16 bases separated the two germline ends. The CDR3 extends over 17 amino acids. The CDR3 spells CATSDSTGTDNKNIQYF. The CDR3 coding sequence is TGTGCCACCAGTGATTCTACCGGGACCGATAACAAAAACATTCAGTACTTC.

This clonotype was recorded a few times. The chain uses TRBV19 and TRBJ1-2; TRBD1 is a possible D gene (5 bases). Deletions cut 1 base from V and 4 bases from J, with 16 bases between. Per germline, CDR1 LNHDA and CDR2 SQIVND (reference sequence). The CDR3 has 16 residues. The CDR3 here is CASSIGTLDLRYGYTF. The CDR3 nucleotides are TGTGCCAGTAGTATAGGGACACTTGATCTACGCTATGGCTACACCTTC.

This clonotype was seen at least ten times. V gene TRBV7-9 combines with J gene TRBJ2-3, with D possibly TRBD1 on 6 matching bases. Germline loops: CDR1 SEHNR, CDR2 FQNEAQ (reference sequence). The CDR3 sequence is 14 residues long. V was clipped by 7 bases and J by 6 bases, with 17 bases between them. The CDR3 nucleotides read TGTGCCAGCACCTCGGACAGATCGATGGATACGCAGTATTTT. Translating it yields CASTSDRSMDTQYF. The full variable domain, its missing parts supplied by reference TRBV7-9 and TRBJ2-3, is DTGVSQNPRHKITKRGQNVTFRCDPISEHNRLYWYRQTLGQGPEFLTYFQNEAQLEKSRLLSDRFSAERPKGSFSTLEIQRTEQGDSAMYLCASTSDRSMDTQYFGPGTRLTVL.

This rearrangement joins TRBV5-1 to TRBJ2-4; 9 bases map to TRBD1. Germline V gene data show CDR1 as SGHRS and CDR2 as YFSETQ. The CDR3 has 14 amino acids. The V gene end was trimmed by 3 bases and the J gene end by 7 bases; junction bases not matched to a gene: 5. The CDR3 sequence: CASSSWDRANIQYF. The DNA for the CDR3 is TGCGCCAGCAGCTCGTGGGACAGGGCTAACATTCAGTACTTC. Full variable domain (rest looked up from reference TRBV5-1 and TRBJ2-4): KAGVTQTPRYLIKTRGQQVTLSCSPISGHRSVSWYQQTPGQGLQFLFEYFSETQRNKGNFPGRFSGRQFSNSRSEMNVSTLELGDSALYLCASSSWDRANIQYFGAGTRLSVL.

Ten or more counts support this clonotype. The chain recombines TRBV27 with TRBJ2-3, with 9 bases that match TRBD1. In germline, CDR1 is MNHEY, CDR2 SMNVEV (reference sequence). V lost 5 bases, J lost 2 bases, and 5 bases stayed unmatched. The CDR3 consists of 15 residues. The CDR3 coding sequence is TGTGCCAGCAGTCCCGACAGGGGGTACACAGATACGCAGTATTTT. Amino acids: CASSPDRGYTDTQYF.